The 17 T cell receptor beta chains in this list originate from one sample, sequenced in a study of response to subunit inactivated influenza vaccine. TCRdb reprocessed the RT-PCR reads with MiXCR, giving one entry per CDR3 protein. The table records some 800,000 distinct CDR3 sequences, around 20% of them present only once. Specimen: PBMCs from blood, collected 4 to 6 days after vaccination. Receptors were obtained from a man aged 50 to 59 who received an inactivated influenza vaccine.

This clonotype was counted once. The J gene is TRBJ2-2, the V gene TRBV11-2; 7 nucleotides line up with TRBD2. This CDR3 has 18 amino acids. Germline trimming cut 0 bases from V and 1 base from J; bases unmatched to any gene: 8. Germline V lookup: CDR1 SGHAT, CDR2 FQNNGV. The CDR3 DNA follows: TGTGCCAGCAGCTTAGATCCTCGACTAGCCCTGAACACCGGGGAGCTGTTTTTT. Encoded protein: CASSLDPRLALNTGELFF.

This clonotype occurred many times. V and J are TRBV6-5 and TRBJ2-1, with 7 bases identical to TRBD2. This CDR3 contains 15 residues. V lost 2 bases, J lost 3 bases, and 4 bases stayed unmatched. The germline V gene has CDR1 MNHEY and CDR2 SVGAGI. The CDR3 DNA sequence: TGTGCCAGCAGTTACGAGCGCGGGAGCTACAATGAGCAGTTCTTC. It translates to CASSYERGSYNEQFF.

The rearrangement joins TRBV7-3 to TRBJ2-3; 8 nucleotides line up with TRBD2. Per germline, CDR1 SGHTA and CDR2 FQGTGA. The CDR3 loop spans 16 amino acids. Trimming took 0 bases from V and 0 from J; bases not matched to a gene: 2. The CDR3 region is CASSLTGLGSTDTQYF. In DNA, the CDR3 is TGTGCCAGCAGCTTAACGGGACTAGGGAGCACAGATACGCAGTATTTT.

This sequence joins TRBV29-1 and TRBJ1-1; D gene unclear. There are 11 residues in the CDR3. V lost 4 bases, J lost 1 base, and 4 bases lay in between. Germline V CDR1 and CDR2: SQVTM, ANQGSEA. The CDR3 DNA reads as TGCAGCGTTGTACGGAACACTGAAGCTTTCTTT. It yields the protein CSVVRNTEAFF.

This clonotype has more than one count but fewer than ten. CDR3 in DNA: TGCAGCGTCCCCGGGACAGACCTCAATGAGCAGTTCTTC. Encoded protein: CSVPGTDLNEQFF. This chain joins TRBV29-1 and TRBJ2-1; 7 nucleotides match TRBD1. Germline lookup yields CDR1 SQVTM and CDR2 ANQGSEA. The V segment lost 6 bases and the J segment 6 bases; nucleotides outside the gene matches: 8. CDR3 length equals 13 residues.

The gene calls are TRBV19 and TRBJ2-1, with 8 bases matching TRBD2. The trim removed 5 bases at V and 8 bases at J, leaving 20 bases unmatched. This CDR3 spans 18 amino acids. Germline loops: CDR1 LNHDA, CDR2 SQIVND (reference sequence). The CDR3 sequence: CASSSGPGTRGRLYEQFF. The CDR3 nucleotides read TGTGCCAGTAGTTCAGGGCCAGGGACTAGAGGTCGGCTCTATGAGCAGTTCTTC.

For this clonotype: One end of the junction is discordant with germline, which a read error may explain. The chain is built from TRBV12-3 or TRBV12-4 and TRBJ1-5; 7 bases are shared with TRBD1. The CDR3 has 15 residues. CDR3 region: CASKAGGLSTQPQHF. The CDR3, as DNA: TGTGCCAGCAAGGCAGGGGGGCTGAGCACTCAGCCCCAGCATTTT.

This clonotype was counted at least ten times. The rearrangement joins TRBV6-1 to TRBJ2-2; either TRBD1 or TRBD2 may fit D (5 bases each). Germline V gene data show CDR1 as MNHNS and CDR2 as SASEGT. This CDR3 has 15 amino acids. V gave up 5 bases and J gave up 6 bases, with 16 bases separating them. The DNA of the CDR3 is TGTGCCAGCAGTCCAGGGAGATGGTTTTCCGGGGAGCTGTTTTTT. It encodes CASSPGRWFSGELFF.

This clonotype was detected a few times. This chain links TRBV6-2 or TRBV6-3 with TRBJ2-7; D remains unclear. Germline lookup yields CDR1 MNHEY and CDR2 SVGEGT. There are 15 residues in the CDR3. Trimming took off 6 bases at V and 0 bases at J, with 15 bases between the two ends. The CDR3 coding sequence is TGTGCCAGCAGACCGGGCCTCCTGAGCTCCTACGAGCAGTACTTC. Protein sequence: CASRPGLLSSYEQYF.

This clonotype was detected a few times. The chain is built from TRBV20-1 and TRBJ1-2; D is undetermined. The CDR3 has 11 amino acids. Deletions cut 3 bases from V and 2 bases from J, with 4 bases between. Looked up from germline, CDR1 is DFQATT and CDR2 is SNEGSKA (reference sequence). This CDR3 reads CSASPNYGYTF. In DNA form, the CDR3 reads TGCAGTGCTAGCCCCAACTATGGCTACACCTTC.

The chain links TRBV12-5 to TRBJ1-1; D might be TRBD1 (6 bases). The CDR3 spans 16 residues. Trimming shortened V by 4 bases and J by 6 bases, and 21 bases separated the two germline ends. Germline V gives CDR1 LGHNT, CDR2 FRNRAP. As DNA, the CDR3 is TGTGCTAGTGGTTCATCAGACAGGAGGATTGGTTCTGAAGCTTTCTTT. Protein sequence: CASGSSDRRIGSEAFF.

The rearrangement uses TRBV7-9 and TRBJ1-2; 7 nucleotides line up with TRBD1. V lost 1 base, J lost 7 bases, and 3 bases stayed unmatched. There are 13 residues in the CDR3. Germline V lookup: CDR1 SEHNR, CDR2 FQNEAQ (reference sequence). Written as DNA, the CDR3 is TGTGCCAGCAGCTTAGAGGGGGCGCTTGGCTACACCTTC. Translating gives CASSLEGALGYTF.

This clonotype was counted many times. V gene TRBV10-3 combines with J gene TRBJ2-5; D could derive from TRBD1 or TRBD2 (5 bases each). Trimming cost V 2 bases and J 4 bases, with 5 bases left between them. This CDR3 has 12 amino acids. The germline CDR1 and CDR2 sequences are ENHRY and SYGVKD. Here the CDR3 reads CAISEGGETQYF. The CDR3 region has the DNA TGTGCCATCAGTGAGGGGGGAGAGACCCAGTACTTC.

CDR3 sequence: CSVLLAGVTDTQYF. CDR3 nucleotide sequence: TGCAGCGTATTACTAGCGGGAGTTACAGATACGCAGTATTTT. The chain is built from TRBV29-1 and TRBJ2-3; TRBD2 matches at 11 bases. CDR1 and CDR2 from the germline V gene are SQVTM and ANQGSEA. The CDR3 sequence is 14 residues long. With V trimmed by 6 bases and J by 3 bases, 5 bases remained unmatched.

This clonotype was seen a few times. The chain couples TRBV20-1 to TRBJ2-7; perhaps TRBD2 as D (5 bases). This CDR3 is built from 14 residues. The V gene's germline CDR1 is DFQATT and CDR2 SNEGSKA (reference sequence). The ends were cut back, 0 bases at V and 3 bases at J, with 12 bases in the middle. The CDR3 loop reads CSARDTGFNYEQYF. Written as DNA, the CDR3 is TGCAGTGCTAGAGACACGGGATTCAACTACGAGCAGTACTTC.

This clonotype was counted a few times. The chain recombines TRBV15 with TRBJ2-2; D call uncertain. V lost 2 bases to trimming and J lost 3 bases, with 10 bases between them. This CDR3 is built from 15 residues. Germline CDR1 reads LNHNV; CDR2 reads YYDKDF (reference sequence). The DNA of the CDR3 is TGTGCCACCAGCAGAAATAAGGAGCACACCGGGGAGCTGTTTTTT. The encoded protein is CATSRNKEHTGELFF.

A few counts support this clonotype. J is TRBJ1-1 and V is TRBV29-1; perhaps TRBD1 as D (6 bases). This CDR3 has 14 amino acids. Germline CDR1 reads SQVTM; CDR2 reads ANQGSEA. The V end was cut by 0 bases, the J end by 5 bases, with 13 bases between. The CDR3 loop reads CSVEDPGQWTEAFF. CDR3 bases: TGCAGCGTTGAAGATCCCGGACAGTGGACTGAAGCTTTCTTT.